This TCR beta chain stems from a study of Graves' ophthalmopathy and Graves' hyperthyroidism. RNA transcripts were the source from which TCR beta CDR3 regions were amplified. The first-round RT-PCR employed HTBI primers together with the Qiagen OneStep RT-PCR kit. A multiplex PCR was then performed as the second round. TCRdb itself ran the multiplex PCR reads through MiXCR, one entry per CDR3 protein. Among a few hundred thousand distinct CDR3 sequences listed, 15% to 20% were seen once. V lost 0 bases, J lost 5 bases, and 11 bases lay in between. The CDR3 is made up of 14 amino acids. Looked up from germline, CDR1 is LGHNA and CDR2 is YSLEER. This clonotype came up a few times.

Sequencing input: peripheral blood. The chain uses TRBV4-3 and TRBJ2-7; D is unclear. This sequence originates from an adult woman with stable Graves' hyperthyroidism. CDR3 protein: CASSQDSRLDEQYF. As DNA, the CDR3 is TGCGCCAGCAGCCAAGATTCAAGGCTAGACGAGCAGTACTTC.